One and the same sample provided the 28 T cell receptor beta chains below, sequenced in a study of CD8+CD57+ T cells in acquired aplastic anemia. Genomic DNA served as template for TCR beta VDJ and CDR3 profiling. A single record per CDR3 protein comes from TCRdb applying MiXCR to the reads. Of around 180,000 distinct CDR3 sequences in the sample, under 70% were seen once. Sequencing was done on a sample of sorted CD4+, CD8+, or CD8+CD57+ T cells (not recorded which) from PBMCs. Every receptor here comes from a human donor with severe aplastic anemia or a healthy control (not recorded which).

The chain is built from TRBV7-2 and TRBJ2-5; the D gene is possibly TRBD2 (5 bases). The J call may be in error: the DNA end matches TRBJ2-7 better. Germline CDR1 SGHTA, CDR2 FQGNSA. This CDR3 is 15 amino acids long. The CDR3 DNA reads TGTGCCAGCAGCCCCCGTCCGAGGGCCCCCTACGAGCAGTACTTC. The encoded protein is CASSPRPRAPYEQYF.

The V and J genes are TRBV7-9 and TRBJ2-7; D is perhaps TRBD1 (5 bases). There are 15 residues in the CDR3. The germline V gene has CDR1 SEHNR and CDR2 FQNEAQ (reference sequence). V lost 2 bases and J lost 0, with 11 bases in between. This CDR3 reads CASSLRQTSSYEQYF. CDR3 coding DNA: TGTGCCAGCAGCTTAAGACAGACCAGCTCCTACGAGCAGTACTTC.

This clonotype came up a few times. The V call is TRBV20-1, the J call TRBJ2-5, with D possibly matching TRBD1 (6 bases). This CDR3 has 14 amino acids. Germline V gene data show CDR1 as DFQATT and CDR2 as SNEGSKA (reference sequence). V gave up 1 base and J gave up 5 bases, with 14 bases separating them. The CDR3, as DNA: TGCAGTGCTAGAGTGGCAGGGGATGGGGAGACCCAGTACTTC. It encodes CSARVAGDGETQYF.

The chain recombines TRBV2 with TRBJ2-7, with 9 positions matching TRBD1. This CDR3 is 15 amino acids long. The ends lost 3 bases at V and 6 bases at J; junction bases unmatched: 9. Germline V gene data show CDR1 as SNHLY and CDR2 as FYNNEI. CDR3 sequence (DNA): TGTGCCAGCAGTGACCCGGGACAGGGAGGGAGCGAGCAGTACTTC. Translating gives CASSDPGQGGSEQYF.

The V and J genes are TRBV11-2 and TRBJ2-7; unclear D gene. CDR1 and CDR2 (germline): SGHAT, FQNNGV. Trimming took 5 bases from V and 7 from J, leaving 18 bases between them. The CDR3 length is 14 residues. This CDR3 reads CASSQVSGVGEQYF. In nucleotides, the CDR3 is TGTGCCAGCAGCCAAGTGTCGGGCGTGGGGGAGCAGTACTTC.

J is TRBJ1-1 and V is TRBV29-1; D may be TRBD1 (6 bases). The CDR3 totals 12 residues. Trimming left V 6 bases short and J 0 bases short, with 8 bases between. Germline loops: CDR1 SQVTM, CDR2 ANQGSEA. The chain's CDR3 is CSVNRVNTEAFF. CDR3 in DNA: TGCAGCGTGAACAGGGTGAACACTGAAGCTTTCTTT.

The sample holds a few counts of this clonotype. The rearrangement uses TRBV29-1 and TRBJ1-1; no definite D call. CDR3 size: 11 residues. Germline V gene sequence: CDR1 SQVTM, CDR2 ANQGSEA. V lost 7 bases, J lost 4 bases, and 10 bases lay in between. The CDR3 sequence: CSARRGTEAFF. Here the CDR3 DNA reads TGCAGCGCGCGGCGTGGCACTGAAGCTTTCTTT.

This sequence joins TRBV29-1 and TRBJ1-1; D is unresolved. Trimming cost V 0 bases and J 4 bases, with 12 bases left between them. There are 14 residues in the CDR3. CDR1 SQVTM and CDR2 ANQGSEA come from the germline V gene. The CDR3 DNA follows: TGCAGCGTTGAAGAGGAATGGGCTTTCACTGAAGCTTTCTTT. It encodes CSVEEEWAFTEAFF. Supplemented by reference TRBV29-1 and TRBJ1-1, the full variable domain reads SAVISQKPSRDICQRGTSLTIQCQVDSQVTMMFWYRQQPGQSLTLIATANQGSEATYESGFVIDKFPISRPNLTFSTLTVSNMSPEDSSIYLCSVEEEWAFTEAFFGQGTRLTVV.

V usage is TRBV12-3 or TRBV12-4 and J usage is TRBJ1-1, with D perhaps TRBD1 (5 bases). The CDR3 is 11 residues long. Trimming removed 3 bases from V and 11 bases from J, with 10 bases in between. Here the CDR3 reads CASSFGASAFF. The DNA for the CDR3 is TGTGCCAGCAGTTTCGGGGCTTCGGCTTTCTTT.

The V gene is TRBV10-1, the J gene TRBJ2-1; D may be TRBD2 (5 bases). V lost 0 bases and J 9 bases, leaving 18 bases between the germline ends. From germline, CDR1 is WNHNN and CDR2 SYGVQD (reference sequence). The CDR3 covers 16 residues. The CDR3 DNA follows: TGCGCCAGCAGTGAGTCGGACCCTAGCTGGGGTGGTGAGCAGTTCTTC. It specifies CASSESDPSWGGEQFF.

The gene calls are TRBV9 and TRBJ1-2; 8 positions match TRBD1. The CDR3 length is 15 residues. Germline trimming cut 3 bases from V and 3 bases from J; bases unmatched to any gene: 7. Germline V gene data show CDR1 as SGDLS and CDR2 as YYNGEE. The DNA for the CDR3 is TGTGCCAGCAGCGGGTGGACAGGGAAGGACTATGGCTACACCTTC. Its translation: CASSGWTGKDYGYTF.

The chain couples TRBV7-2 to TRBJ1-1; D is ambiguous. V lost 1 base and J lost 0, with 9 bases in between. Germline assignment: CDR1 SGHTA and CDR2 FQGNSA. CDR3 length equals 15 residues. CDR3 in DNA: TGTGCCAGCAGCTTAGGGTCCGGGCTGAACACTGAAGCTTTCTTT. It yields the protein CASSLGSGLNTEAFF.

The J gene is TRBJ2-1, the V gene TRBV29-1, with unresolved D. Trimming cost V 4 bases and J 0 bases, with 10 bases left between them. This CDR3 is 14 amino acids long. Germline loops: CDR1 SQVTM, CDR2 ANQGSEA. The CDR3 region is CSVAQESSYNEQFF. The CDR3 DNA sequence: TGCAGCGTTGCACAAGAGAGCTCCTACAATGAGCAGTTCTTC.

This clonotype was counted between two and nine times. The CDR3 DNA sequence: TGTGCCAGCAGCCCGGGACAGGGGCACCAAGAGACCCAGTACTTC. This translates into CASSPGQGHQETQYF. The genes are TRBV7-8 and TRBJ2-5, with TRBD1 matching over 10 bases. Germline V gene lookup returns CDR1 SGHVS and CDR2 FQNEAQ. V lost 5 bases and J lost 0; bases outside the gene matches: 3. This CDR3 spans 15 amino acids.

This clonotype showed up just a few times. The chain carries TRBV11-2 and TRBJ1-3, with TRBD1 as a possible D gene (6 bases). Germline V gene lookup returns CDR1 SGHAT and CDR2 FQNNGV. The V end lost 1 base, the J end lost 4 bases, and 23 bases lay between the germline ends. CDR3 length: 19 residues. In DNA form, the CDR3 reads TGTGCCAGCAGCTTAGGGGATACAACCGACAGGCGGTGGGGAAACACCATATATTTT. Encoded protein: CASSLGDTTDRRWGNTIYF.

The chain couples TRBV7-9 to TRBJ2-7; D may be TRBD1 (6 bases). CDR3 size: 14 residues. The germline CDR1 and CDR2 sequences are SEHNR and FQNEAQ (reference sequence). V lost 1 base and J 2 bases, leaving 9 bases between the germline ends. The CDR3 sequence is CASSLGGQPYEQYF. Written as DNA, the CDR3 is TGTGCCAGCAGCTTAGGGGGACAACCCTACGAGCAGTACTTC.

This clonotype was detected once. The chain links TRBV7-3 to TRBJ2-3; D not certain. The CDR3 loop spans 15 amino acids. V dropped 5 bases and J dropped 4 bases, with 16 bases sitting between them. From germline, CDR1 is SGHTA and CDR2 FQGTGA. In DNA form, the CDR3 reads TGTGCCAGCAGCCCCTCCAGATCAGCCCCAGATACGCAGTATTTT. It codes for CASSPSRSAPDTQYF.

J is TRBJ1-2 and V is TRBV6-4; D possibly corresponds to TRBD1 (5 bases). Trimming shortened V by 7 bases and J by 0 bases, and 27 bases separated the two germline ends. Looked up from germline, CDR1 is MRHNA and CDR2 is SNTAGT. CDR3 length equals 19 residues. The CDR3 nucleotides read TGTGCCAGCACGAGATTGCGGGGGGGAACTTCCTCTACTAACTATGGCTACACCTTC. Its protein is CASTRLRGGTSSTNYGYTF.

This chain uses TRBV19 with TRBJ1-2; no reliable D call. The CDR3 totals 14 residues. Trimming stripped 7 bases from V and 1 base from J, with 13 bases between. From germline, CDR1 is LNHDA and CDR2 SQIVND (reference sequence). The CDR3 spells CASNAGQNNYGYTF. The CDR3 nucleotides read TGTGCCAGTAACGCAGGCCAGAATAACTATGGCTACACCTTC.

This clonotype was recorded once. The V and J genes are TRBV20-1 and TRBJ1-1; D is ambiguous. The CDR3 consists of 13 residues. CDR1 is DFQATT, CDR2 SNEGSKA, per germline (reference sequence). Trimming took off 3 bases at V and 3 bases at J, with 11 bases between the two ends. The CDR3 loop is CSARGGLDTEAFF. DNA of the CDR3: TGCAGTGCTAGGGGAGGGTTGGACACTGAAGCTTTCTTT.

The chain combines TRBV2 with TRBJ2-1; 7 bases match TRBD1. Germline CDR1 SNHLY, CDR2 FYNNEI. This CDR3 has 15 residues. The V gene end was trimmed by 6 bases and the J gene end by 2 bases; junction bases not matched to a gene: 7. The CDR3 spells CASSLDREPYNEQFF. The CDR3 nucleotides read TGTGCCAGCAGCCTCGACAGGGAGCCCTACAATGAGCAGTTCTTC.

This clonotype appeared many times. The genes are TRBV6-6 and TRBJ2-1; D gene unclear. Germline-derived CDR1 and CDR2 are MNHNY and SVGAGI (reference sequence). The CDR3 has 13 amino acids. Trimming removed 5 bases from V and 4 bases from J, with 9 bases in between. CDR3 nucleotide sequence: TGTGCCAGCAGTCCCGTGGGTTACAATGAGCAGTTCTTC. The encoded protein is CASSPVGYNEQFF.

CDR3 bases: TGTGCCACCAGGGACAGCACAGATACGCAGTATTTT. It specifies CATRDSTDTQYF. J is TRBJ2-3 and V is TRBV24-1; D ambiguous. Germline V gene sequence: CDR1 KGHDR, CDR2 SFDVKD. Trimming pared 7 bases from V and 0 bases from J, leaving 4 bases between. The CDR3 has 12 residues.

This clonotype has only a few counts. The CDR3 is CASRKGGHYEQYF. CDR3 nucleotide sequence: TGTGCCAGCAGGAAAGGAGGACACTACGAGCAGTACTTC. The chain has TRBV28 and TRBJ2-7; D possibly uses TRBD1 or TRBD2 (5 bases each). The CDR3 runs to 13 residues. Germline V lookup: CDR1 MDHEN, CDR2 SYDVKM. V was pared by 6 bases and J by 3 bases, with 12 bases between.

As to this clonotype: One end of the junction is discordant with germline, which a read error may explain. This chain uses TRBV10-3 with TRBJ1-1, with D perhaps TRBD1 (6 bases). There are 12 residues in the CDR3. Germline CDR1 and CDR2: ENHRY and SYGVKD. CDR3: CASSSRGAEAFF. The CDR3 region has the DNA TGTGCCAGCAGTTCCAGGGGCGCTGAAGCTTTCTTT.

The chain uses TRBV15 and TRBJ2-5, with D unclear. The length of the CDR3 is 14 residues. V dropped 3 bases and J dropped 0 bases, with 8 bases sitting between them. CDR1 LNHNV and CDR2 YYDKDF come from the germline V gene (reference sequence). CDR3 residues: CATSRGGYQETQYF. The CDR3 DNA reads TGTGCCACCAGCAGGGGTGGATACCAAGAGACCCAGTACTTC.

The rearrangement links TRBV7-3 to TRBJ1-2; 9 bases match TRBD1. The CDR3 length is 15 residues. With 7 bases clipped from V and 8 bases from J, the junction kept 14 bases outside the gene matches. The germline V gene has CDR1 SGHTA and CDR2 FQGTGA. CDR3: CASTSDRGAGKGYTF. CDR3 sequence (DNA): TGTGCCAGCACCTCGGACAGGGGCGCGGGGAAAGGCTACACCTTC. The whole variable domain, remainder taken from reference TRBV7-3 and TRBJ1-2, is GAGVSQTPSNKVTEKGKYVELRCDPISGHTALYWYRQSLGQGPEFLIYFQGTGAADDSGLPNDRFFAVRPEGSVSTLKIQRTERGDSAVYLCASTSDRGAGKGYTFGSGTRLTVV.

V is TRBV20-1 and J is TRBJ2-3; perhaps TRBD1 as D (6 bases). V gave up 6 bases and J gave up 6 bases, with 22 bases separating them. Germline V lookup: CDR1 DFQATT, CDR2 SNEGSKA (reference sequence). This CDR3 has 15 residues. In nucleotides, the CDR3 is TGCAGTGCAACGAGGATCAGGGGTATAGGGGATACGCAGTATTTT. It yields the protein CSATRIRGIGDTQYF.